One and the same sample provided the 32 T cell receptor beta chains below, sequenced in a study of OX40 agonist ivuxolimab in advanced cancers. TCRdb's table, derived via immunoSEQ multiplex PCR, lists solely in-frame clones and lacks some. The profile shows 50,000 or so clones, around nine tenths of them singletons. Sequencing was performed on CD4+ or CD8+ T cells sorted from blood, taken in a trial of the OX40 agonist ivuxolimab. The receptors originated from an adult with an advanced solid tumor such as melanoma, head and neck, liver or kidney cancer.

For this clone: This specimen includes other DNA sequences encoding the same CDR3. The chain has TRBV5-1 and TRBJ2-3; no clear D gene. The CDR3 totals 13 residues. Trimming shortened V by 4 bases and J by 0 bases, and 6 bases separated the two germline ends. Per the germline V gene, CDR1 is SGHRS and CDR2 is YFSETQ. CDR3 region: CASSIASTDTQYF. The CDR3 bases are TGCGCCAGCAGCATCGCTAGCACAGATACGCAGTATTTT. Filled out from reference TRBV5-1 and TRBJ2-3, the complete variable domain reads KAGVTQTPRYLIKTRGQQVTLSCSPISGHRSVSWYQQTPGQGLQFLFEYFSETQRNKGNFPGRFSGRQFSNSRSEMNVSTLELGDSALYLCASSIASTDTQYFGPGTRLTVL.

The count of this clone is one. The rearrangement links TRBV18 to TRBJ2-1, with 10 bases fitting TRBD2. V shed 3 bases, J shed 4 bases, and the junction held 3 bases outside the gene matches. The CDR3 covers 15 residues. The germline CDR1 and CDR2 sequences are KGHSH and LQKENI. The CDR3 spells CASSPRLAGYNEQFF. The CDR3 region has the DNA TGTGCCAGCTCACCCCGACTAGCGGGTTACAATGAGCAGTTCTTC.

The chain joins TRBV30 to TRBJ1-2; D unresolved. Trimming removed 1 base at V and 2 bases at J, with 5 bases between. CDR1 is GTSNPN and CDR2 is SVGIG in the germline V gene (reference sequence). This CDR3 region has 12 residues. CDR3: CAWSAQNYGYTF. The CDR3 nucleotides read TGTGCCTGGAGTGCACAGAACTATGGCTACACCTTC.

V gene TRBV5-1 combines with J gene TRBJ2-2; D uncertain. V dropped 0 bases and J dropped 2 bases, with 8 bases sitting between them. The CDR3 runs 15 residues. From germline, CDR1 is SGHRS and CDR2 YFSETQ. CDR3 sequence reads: CASSLDAQNTGELFF. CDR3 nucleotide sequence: TGCGCCAGCAGCTTGGACGCACAAAACACCGGGGAGCTGTTTTTT.

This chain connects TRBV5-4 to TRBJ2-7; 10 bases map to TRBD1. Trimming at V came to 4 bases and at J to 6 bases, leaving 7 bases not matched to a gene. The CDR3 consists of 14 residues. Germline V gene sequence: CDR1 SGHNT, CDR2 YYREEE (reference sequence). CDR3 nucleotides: TGTGCCAGCAGCACGGGACAGGGGATAGTCGAGCAGTACTTC. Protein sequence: CASSTGQGIVEQYF.

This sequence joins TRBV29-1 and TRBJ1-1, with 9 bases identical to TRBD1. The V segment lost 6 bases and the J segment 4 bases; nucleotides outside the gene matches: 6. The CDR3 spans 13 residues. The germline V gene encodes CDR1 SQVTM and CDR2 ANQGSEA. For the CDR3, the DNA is TGCAGCGTACTACAGGGGGCGAGCACTGAAGCTTTCTTT. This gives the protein CSVLQGASTEAFF.

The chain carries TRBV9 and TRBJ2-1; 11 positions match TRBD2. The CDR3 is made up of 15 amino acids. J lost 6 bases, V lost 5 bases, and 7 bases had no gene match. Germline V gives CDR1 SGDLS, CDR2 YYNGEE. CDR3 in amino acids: CASSAGLADFNEQFF. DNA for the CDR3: TGTGCCAGCAGTGCGGGACTAGCGGACTTCAATGAGCAGTTCTTC.

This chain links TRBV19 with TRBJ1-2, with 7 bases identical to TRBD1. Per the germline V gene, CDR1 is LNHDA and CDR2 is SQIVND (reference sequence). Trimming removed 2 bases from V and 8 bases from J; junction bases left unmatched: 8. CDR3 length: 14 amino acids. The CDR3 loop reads CASSIRDRDKGYTF. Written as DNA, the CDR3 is TGTGCCAGTAGTATAAGAGACAGGGATAAAGGCTACACCTTC.

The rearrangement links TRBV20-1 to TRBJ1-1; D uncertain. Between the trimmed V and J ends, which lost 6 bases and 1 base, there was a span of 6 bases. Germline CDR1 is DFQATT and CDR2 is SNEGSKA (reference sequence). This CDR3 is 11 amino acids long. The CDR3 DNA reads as TGCAGTGCGCGGGCGAACACTGAAGCTTTCTTT. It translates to CSARANTEAFF.

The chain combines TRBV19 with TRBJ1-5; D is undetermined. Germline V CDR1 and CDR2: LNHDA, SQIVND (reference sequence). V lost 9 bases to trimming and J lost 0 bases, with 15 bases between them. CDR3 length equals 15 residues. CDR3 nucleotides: TGTGCCAGCCTTTGGACGGCAAATAGCAATCAGCCCCAGCATTTT. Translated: CASLWTANSNQPQHF. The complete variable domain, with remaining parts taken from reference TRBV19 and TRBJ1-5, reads DGGITQSPKYLFRKEGQNVTLSCEQNLNHDAMYWYRQDPGQGLRLIYYSQIVNDFQKGDIAEGYSVSREKKESFPLTVTSAQKNPTAFYLCASLWTANSNQPQHFGDGTRLSIL.

The CDR3 nucleotides are TGTGCCAGTAGTCTGAAAGCGGGAGGCCCCCATGAGCAGTTCTTC. It codes for CASSLKAGGPHEQFF. This rearrangement joins TRBV19 to TRBJ2-1; 9 nucleotides line up with TRBD2. CDR1 and CDR2 from the germline V gene are LNHDA and SQIVND (reference sequence). The V and J ends lost 5 bases and 8 bases, in that order; junction bases with no gene match: 10. The CDR3 totals 15 residues.

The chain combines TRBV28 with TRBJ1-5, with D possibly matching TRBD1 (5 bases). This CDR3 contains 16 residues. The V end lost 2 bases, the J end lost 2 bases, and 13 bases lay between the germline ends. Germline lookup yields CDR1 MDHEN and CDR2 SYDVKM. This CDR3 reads CASSLRAGYGNQPQHF. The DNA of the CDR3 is TGTGCCAGCAGTTTAAGGGCAGGGTACGGCAATCAGCCCCAGCATTTT.

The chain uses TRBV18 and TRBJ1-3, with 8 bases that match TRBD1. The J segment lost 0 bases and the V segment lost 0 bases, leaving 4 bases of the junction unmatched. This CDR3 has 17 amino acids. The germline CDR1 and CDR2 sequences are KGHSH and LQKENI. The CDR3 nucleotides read TGTGCCAGCTCACCACCGACAGGGGCCTACTCTGGAAACACCATATATTTT. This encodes CASSPPTGAYSGNTIYF. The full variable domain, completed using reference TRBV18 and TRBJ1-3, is NAGVMQNPRHLVRRRGQEARLRCSPMKGHSHVYWYRQLPEEGLKFMVYLQKENIIDESGMPKERFSAEFPKEGPSILRIQQVVRGDSAAYFCASSPPTGAYSGNTIYFGEGSWLTVV.

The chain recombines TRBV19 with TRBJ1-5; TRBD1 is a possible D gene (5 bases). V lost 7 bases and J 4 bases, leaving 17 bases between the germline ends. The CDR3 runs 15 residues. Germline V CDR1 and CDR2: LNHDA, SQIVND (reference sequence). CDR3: CASTPNRGWNQPQHF. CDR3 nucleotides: TGTGCCAGTACCCCGAACCGGGGGTGGAATCAGCCCCAGCATTTT.

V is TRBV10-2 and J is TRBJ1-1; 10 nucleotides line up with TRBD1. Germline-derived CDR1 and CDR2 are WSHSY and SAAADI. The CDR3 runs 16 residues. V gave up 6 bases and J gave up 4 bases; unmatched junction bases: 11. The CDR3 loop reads CASRGQGKVVSTEAFF. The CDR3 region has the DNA TGCGCCAGCAGGGGACAGGGGAAGGTGGTGTCCACTGAAGCTTTCTTT.

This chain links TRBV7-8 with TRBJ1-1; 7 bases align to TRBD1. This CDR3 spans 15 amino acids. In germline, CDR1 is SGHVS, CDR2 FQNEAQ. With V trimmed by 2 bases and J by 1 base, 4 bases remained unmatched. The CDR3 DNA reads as TGTGCCAGCAGCTTAAAGGGACAGCAGAACACTGAAGCTTTCTTT. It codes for CASSLKGQQNTEAFF.

The CDR3 sequence is CAWSLGLAGLREQFF. The CDR3 DNA sequence: TGTGCCTGGAGTCTGGGACTAGCGGGATTACGGGAGCAGTTCTTC. The chain employs TRBV30 and TRBJ2-1, with 13 bases that match TRBD2. The germline V gene has CDR1 GTSNPN and CDR2 SVGIG (reference sequence). Unmatched junction bases numbered 8, after V lost 2 bases and J lost 10 bases. This CDR3 has 15 residues.

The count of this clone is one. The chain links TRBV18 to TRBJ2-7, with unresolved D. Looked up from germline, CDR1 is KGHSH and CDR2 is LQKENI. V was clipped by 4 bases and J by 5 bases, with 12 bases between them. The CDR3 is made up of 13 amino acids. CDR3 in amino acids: CASSRGTEDEQYF. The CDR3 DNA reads TGTGCCAGCTCACGGGGAACGGAAGACGAGCAGTACTTC.

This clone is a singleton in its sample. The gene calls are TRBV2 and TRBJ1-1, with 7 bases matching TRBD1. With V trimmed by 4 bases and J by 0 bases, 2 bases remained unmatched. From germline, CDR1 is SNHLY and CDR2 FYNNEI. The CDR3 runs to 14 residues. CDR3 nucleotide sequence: TGTGCCAGCAGTGGGGGACAGTTGAACACTGAAGCTTTCTTT. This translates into CASSGGQLNTEAFF.

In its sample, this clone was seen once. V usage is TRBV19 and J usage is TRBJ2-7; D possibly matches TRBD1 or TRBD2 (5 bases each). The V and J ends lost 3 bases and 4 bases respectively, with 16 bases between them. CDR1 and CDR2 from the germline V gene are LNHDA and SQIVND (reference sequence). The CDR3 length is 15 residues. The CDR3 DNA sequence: TGTGCCAGTAGTATTGTGGGGGATTATTCGTACGAGCAGTACTTC. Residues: CASSIVGDYSYEQYF.

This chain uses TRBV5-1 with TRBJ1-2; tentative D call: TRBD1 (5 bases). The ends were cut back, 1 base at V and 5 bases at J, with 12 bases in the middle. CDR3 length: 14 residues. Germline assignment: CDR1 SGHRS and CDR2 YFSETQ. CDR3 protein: CASSLYIREYGYTF. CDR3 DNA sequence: TGCGCCAGCAGCTTGTATATCAGGGAGTATGGCTACACCTTC.

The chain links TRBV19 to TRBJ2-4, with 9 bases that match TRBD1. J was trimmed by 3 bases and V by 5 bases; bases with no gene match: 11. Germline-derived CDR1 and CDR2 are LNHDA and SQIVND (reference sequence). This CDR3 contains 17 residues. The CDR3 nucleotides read TGTGCCAGTAGTCCTATGGACAGGGGCTTGGGCAAAAACATTCAGTACTTC. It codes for CASSPMDRGLGKNIQYF.

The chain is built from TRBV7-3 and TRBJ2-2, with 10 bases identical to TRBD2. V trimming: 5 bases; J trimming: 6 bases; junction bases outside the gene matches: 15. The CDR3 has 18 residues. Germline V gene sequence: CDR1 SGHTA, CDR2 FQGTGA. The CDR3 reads CASSKTGFRLAGSGELFF. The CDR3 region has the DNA TGTGCCAGCAGCAAGACAGGGTTCAGACTAGCGGGTTCCGGGGAGCTGTTTTTT.

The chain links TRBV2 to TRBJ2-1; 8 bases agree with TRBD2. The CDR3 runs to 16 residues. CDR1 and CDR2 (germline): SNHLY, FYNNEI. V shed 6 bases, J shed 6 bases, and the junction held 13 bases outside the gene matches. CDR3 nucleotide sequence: TGTGCCAGCAGCCATCTTACTAGCGGAGCACCCAATGAGCAGTTCTTC. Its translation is CASSHLTSGAPNEQFF.

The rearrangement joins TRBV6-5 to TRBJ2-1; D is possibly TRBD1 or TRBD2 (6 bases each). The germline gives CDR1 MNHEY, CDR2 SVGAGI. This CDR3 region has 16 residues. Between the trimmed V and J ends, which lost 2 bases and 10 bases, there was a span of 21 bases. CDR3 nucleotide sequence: TGTGCCAGCAGTTACCGGGGTGGGGGGCAGTCGGGAGAGCAGTTCTTC. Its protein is CASSYRGGGQSGEQFF.

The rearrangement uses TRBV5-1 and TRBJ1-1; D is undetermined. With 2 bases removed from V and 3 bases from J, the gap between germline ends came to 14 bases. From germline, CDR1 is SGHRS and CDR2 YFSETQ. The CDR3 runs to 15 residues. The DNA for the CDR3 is TGCGCCAGCAGCTTCACGGAGGGATCAGACACTGAAGCTTTCTTT. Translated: CASSFTEGSDTEAFF.

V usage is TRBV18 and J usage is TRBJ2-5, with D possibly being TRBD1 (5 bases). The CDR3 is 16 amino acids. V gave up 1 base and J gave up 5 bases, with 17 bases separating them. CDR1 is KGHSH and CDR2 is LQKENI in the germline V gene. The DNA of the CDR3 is TGTGCCAGCTCACCACTGGTGGCAGGGTATCGGGAGACCCAGTACTTC. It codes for CASSPLVAGYRETQYF.

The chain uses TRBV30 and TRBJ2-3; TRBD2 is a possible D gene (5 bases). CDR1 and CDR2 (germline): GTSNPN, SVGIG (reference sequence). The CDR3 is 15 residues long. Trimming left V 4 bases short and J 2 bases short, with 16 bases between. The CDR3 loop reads CAWNEAVAFTDTQYF. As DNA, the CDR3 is TGTGCCTGGAACGAGGCAGTAGCGTTCACAGATACGCAGTATTTT.

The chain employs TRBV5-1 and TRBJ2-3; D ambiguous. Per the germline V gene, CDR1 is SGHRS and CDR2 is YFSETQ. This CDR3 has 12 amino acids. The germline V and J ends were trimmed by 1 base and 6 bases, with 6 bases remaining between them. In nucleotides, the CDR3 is TGCGCCAGCAGCTTGATCAGGGATACGCAGTATTTT. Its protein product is CASSLIRDTQYF.

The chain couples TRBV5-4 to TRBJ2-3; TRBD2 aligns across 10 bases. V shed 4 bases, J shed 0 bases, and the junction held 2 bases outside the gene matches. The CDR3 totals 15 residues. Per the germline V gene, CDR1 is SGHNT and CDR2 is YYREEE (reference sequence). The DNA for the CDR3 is TGTGCCAGCAGCACTAGCGGGATGAGCACAGATACGCAGTATTTT. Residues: CASSTSGMSTDTQYF.

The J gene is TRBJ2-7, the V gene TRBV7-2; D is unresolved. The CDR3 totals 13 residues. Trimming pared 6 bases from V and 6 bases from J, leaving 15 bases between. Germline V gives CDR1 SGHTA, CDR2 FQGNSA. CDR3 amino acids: CASSRNHGVEQYF. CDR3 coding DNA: TGTGCCAGCAGTAGGAATCATGGCGTCGAGCAGTACTTC.

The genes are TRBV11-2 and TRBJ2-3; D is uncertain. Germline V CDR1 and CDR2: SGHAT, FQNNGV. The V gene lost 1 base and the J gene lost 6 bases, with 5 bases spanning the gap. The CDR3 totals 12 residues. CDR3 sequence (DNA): TGTGCCAGCAGCTTAGGATATGATACGCAGTATTTT. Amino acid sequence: CASSLGYDTQYF.